This record looks at one T cell receptor (beta chain) sequence and its context. The data were taken from a study of blood T cell repertoires in COVID-19. About the study: Sites across the United States, Italy and Spain contributed samples from acute and convalescent COVID-19.

Ages ranged from roughly 18 to 100 years, with residence in about 24 US areas. Sequencing used immunoSEQ multiplex PCR; TCRdb keeps in-frame clones, though not all of them. The table lists 350,000 to 400,000 clones, more than 75% of them singletons. V dropped 1 base and J dropped 4 bases, with 13 bases sitting between them. The CDR3 has 15 residues. The germline V gene has CDR1 LGHNA and CDR2 YSLEER. The chain links TRBV4-3 to TRBJ1-2, with D possibly being TRBD1 (6 bases). This receptor was taken from a woman aged 18-29 years who had recovered from COVID-19. The sample comprised PBMCs or T cells enriched from blood (not recorded which). The CDR3: CASSQGNRDPYGYTF. DNA for the CDR3: TGCGCCAGCAGCCAAGGAAACAGGGATCCCTATGGCTACACCTTC.